This T cell receptor (beta chain) emerged from a study of cytomegalovirus exposure and HLA in healthy donors. To note about this clone: What it binds is unknown.

Germline-derived CDR1 and CDR2 are SGDLS and YYNGEE. The CDR3 has 13 amino acids. V lost 0 bases and J lost 7, with 7 bases in between. Study outcomes and limitations: The study designated fewer than 200 TCR beta chains cytomegalovirus-associated. In vitro confirmation showed a few CMV-associated chains to be CMV antigen specific.

Using immunoSEQ multiplex PCR, the repertoire was profiled, and TCRdb retains in-frame clones only, with some absent. The sample includes more than 60,000 clones, roughly 91% of them seen just once. The origin of this receptor is a woman under 30 in good health and CMV-seronegative. This sequence joins TRBV9 and TRBJ1-4; TRBD1 might be the D (5 bases). The sample was PBMCs. The CDR3 region has the DNA TGTGCCAGCAGCGTAGCGGGGGGTGAAAAACTGTTTTTT. Translated: CASSVAGGEKLFF.